The text below deals with one T cell receptor beta chain. The CDR3 extends over 18 amino acids. CDR1 and CDR2 (germline): SEHNR, FQNEAQ (reference sequence). Unmatched junction bases numbered 13, after V lost 5 bases and J lost 4 bases. Sequencing was performed with immunoSEQ multiplex PCR; in TCRdb, only in-frame clones are kept and a portion is missing. The table lists around 220,000 clones, 82% of them singletons, with roughly 8.2% in the top ten. The entry originates in a study of blood T cell repertoires in COVID-19. Across the study: The cDNA or gDNA used as material had been derived from T cells, B-cell-depleted T cells, or PBMCs.

Patients in Seattle were enrolled during active infection, then followed longitudinally. This receptor was obtained from a woman at least 80 years old with COVID-19, enrolled during active disease. V usage is TRBV7-9 and J usage is TRBJ2-2, with 10 bases matching TRBD1. Sequencing was performed on peripheral blood. The CDR3, as DNA: TGTGCCAGCAGCCCACCATTTGGACAGGGGGTATCCACCGGGGAGCTGTTTTTT. This gives the protein CASSPPFGQGVSTGELFF.